This T cell receptor (beta chain) appears in the sequencing data of a study of T cells after yellow fever vaccination. At the level of the study: Preparing low-cell-number fractions relied on SMART-Seq v4 Ultra Low Input. Points from the study as a whole: After the booster, 96% of CD4 and more than 75% of CD8 primary-response clones were re-detected. There was a small share of clonotypes that showed up in both the CD4 and CD8 compartments.

UMIs were added to TCR cDNA along with a universal primer site when it was made by 5'RACE template switching. TCRdb itself ran the 5' RACE reads through MiXCR, one entry per CDR3 protein. The table shows fewer than 400,000 distinct CDR3 sequences, with 6.2% occurring only once. Trimming took off 6 bases at V and 0 bases at J, with 11 bases between the two ends. This CDR3 comprises 14 residues. This clonotype was counted ten times or more. Its antigen is not identified. This TCR was sampled from a man aged 25-45 years who received the YFV17D yellow fever vaccine. The input for sequencing was PBMCs, taken 5 days after the yellow fever booster vaccination. V and J are TRBV12-3 or TRBV12-4 and TRBJ2-5; D ambiguous. This chain's CDR3 is CASSRVAYQETQYF. Written as DNA, the CDR3 is TGTGCCAGCAGCCGCGTCGCGTACCAAGAGACCCAGTACTTC.